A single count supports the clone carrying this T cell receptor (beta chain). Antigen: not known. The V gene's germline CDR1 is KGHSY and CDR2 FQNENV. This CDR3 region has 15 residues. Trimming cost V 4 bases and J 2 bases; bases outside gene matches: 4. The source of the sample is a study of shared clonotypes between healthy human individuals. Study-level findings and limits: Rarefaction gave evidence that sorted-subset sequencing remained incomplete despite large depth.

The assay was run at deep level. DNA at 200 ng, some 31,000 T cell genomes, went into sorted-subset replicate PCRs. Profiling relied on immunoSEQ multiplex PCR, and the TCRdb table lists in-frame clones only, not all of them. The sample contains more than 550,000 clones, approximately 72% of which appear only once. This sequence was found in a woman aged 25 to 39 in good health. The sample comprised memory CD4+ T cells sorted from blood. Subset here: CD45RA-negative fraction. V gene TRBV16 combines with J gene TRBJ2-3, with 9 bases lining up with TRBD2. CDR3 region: CASSRLAGHTDTQYF. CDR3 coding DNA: TGTGCCAGCAGCCGCCTAGCGGGACACACAGATACGCAGTATTTT.